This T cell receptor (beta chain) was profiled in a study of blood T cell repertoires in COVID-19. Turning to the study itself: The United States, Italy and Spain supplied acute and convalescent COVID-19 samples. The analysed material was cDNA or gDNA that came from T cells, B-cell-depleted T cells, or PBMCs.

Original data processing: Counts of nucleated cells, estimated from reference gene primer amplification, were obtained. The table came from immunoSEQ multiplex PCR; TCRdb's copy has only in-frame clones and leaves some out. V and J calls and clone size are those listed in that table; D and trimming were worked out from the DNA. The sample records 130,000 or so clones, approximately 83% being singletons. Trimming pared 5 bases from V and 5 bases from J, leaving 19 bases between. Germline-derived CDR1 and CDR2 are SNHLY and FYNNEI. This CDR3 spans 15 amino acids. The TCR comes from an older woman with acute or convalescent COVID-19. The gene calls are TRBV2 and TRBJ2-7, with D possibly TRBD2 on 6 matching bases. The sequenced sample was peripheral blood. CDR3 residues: CASSIGASGVNEQYV. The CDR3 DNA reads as TGTGCCAGCAGTATCGGGGCTTCGGGGGTCAACGAGCAGTACGTC.